This is a list of T cell receptor beta chains from one sample in a study of T cells after yellow fever vaccination. TCRdb analysed the 5' RACE reads with MiXCR anew, one entry per CDR3 protein. This sample has a few hundred thousand distinct CDR3 sequences, with more than 6.5% found just once. The sample consisted of CD4+ T cells sorted from PBMCs, taken on the day of the yellow fever booster vaccination. The origin of the receptors is a man aged 25 to 40 who received the YFV17D yellow fever vaccine. Each CDR3 is given without its conserved first and last residue. The order of the fields is CDR3 protein, J gene, V gene.

CDR3: AWNSGQGTSDTQY
J: TRBJ2-3
V: TRBV30

CDR3: ASSYDSANEQF
J: TRBJ2-1
V: TRBV5-1

CDR3: ASSLGGGSLQETQY
J: TRBJ2-5
V: TRBV7-2

CDR3: ASSPRGDGQPQH
J: TRBJ1-5
V: TRBV5-1

CDR3: ASSGPGQGKYNEQF
J: TRBJ2-1
V: TRBV7-9

CDR3: ASSYWTSNTGELF
J: TRBJ2-2
V: TRBV6-5

CDR3: ASSLDQTLNEKLF
J: TRBJ1-4
V: TRBV7-9

CDR3: ASSQIGTSGYQETQY
J: TRBJ2-5
V: TRBV7-2

CDR3: ASSTPSSTDTQY
J: TRBJ2-3
V: TRBV5-1

CDR3: ASSLGTGPYEQY
J: TRBJ2-7
V: TRBV12-3/TRBV12-4

CDR3: ASGGAAASTDTQY
J: TRBJ2-3
V: TRBV6-1

CDR3: ASSRTSGRNEQF
J: TRBJ2-1
V: TRBV6-1

CDR3: ASSPGGAGYEQY
J: TRBJ2-7
V: TRBV6-1

CDR3: ATDHPYEQY
J: TRBJ2-7
V: TRBV4-3

CDR3: ASSLAGRGPYEQY
J: TRBJ2-7
V: TRBV5-1

CDR3: ASSLDSLAGGFYNEQF
J: TRBJ2-1
V: TRBV11-2

CDR3: ASSGQGKGEQY
J: TRBJ2-7
V: TRBV11-2

CDR3: ASSQRRLPGTTRADTQY
J: TRBJ2-3
V: TRBV14

CDR3: ASSPTSGSPNEQF
J: TRBJ2-1
V: TRBV18

CDR3: ASSARNRDGANVLT
J: TRBJ2-6
V: TRBV7-8